The 7 T cell receptor beta chains below all came from one sample that was sequenced in a study of cytomegalovirus exposure and HLA in healthy donors. The primer mix had 60 Vbeta and 13 Jbeta primers. Sequencing was performed with immunoSEQ multiplex PCR; in TCRdb, only in-frame clones are kept and a portion is missing. The sample consists of about 130,000 clones, 17% of them appearing once. The sample taken for sequencing was PBMCs. The receptor source for this set is a female donor in good health and CMV-seropositive.

This clone was observed a few times. V and J are TRBV7-9 and TRBJ2-3, with 8 bases identical to TRBD2. This CDR3 spans 19 amino acids. The germline CDR1 and CDR2 sequences are SEHNR and FQNEAQ (reference sequence). Unmatched junction bases numbered 25, after V lost 4 bases and J lost 10 bases. The CDR3 sequence: CASSSTTKGSPSGPRAQYF. CDR3 nucleotide sequence: TGTGCCAGCAGCTCCACAACCAAGGGGAGCCCTAGCGGGCCCCGCGCGCAGTATTTT.

There are a few counts of this clone. The chain uses TRBV5-4 and TRBJ2-7, with 14 nucleotides matching TRBD2. With V trimmed by 4 bases and J by 3 bases, 3 bases remained unmatched. Germline CDR1 is SGHNT and CDR2 is YYREEE (reference sequence). This CDR3 contains 15 residues. CDR3 region: CASSIGTSGSYEQYF. CDR3 nucleotides: TGTGCCAGCAGCATAGGGACTAGCGGGAGCTACGAGCAGTACTTC.

In this sample, this clone turned up a few times. The V gene is TRBV27, the J gene TRBJ2-7; 8 bases align to TRBD1. J gave up 2 bases and V 0 bases, and 6 bases lay outside the gene matches. The CDR3 extends over 16 amino acids. Germline V gives CDR1 MNHEY, CDR2 SMNVEV (reference sequence). The CDR3 sequence is CASSLSWQGAAYEQYF. The DNA for the CDR3 is TGTGCCAGCAGTTTATCGTGGCAGGGGGCCGCCTACGAGCAGTACTTC.

There are a few counts of this clone. The V call is TRBV11-2, the J call TRBJ1-1, with D possibly matching TRBD1 (6 bases). CDR1 and CDR2 from the germline V gene are SGHAT and FQNNGV. Between the trimmed V and J ends, which lost 5 bases and 6 bases, there was a span of 22 bases. This CDR3 spans 16 amino acids. This CDR3 is CASSPRLFRGASEAFF. The DNA for the CDR3 is TGTGCCAGCAGCCCGCGCCTCTTTCGGGGGGCATCTGAAGCTTTCTTT.

This clone turned up a few times. J is TRBJ2-1 and V is TRBV13; 8 nucleotides line up with TRBD2. V lost 1 base and J lost 7; bases outside the gene matches: 6. In germline, CDR1 is PRHDT, CDR2 FYEKMQ (reference sequence). The CDR3 runs to 15 residues. This CDR3 reads CASSLAGGPGNEQFF. For the CDR3, the DNA is TGTGCCAGCAGCTTAGCGGGGGGGCCGGGGAATGAGCAGTTCTTC. Full variable domain (remainder filled in from reference TRBV13 and TRBJ2-1): AAGVIQSPRHLIKEKRETATLKCYPIPRHDTVYWYQQGPGQDPQFLISFYEKMQSDKGSIPDRFSAQQFSDYHSELNMSSLELGDSALYFCASSLAGGPGNEQFFGPGTRLTVL.

The sample holds a few counts of this clone. CDR3 in amino acids: CATSSHPDGAYTDTQYF. The CDR3 DNA reads TGTGCCACCAGCAGCCACCCAGATGGGGCCTACACAGATACGCAGTATTTT. The gene calls are TRBV15 and TRBJ2-3, with D tentatively TRBD1 (5 bases). The CDR3 has 17 amino acids. Trimming removed 3 bases from V and 2 bases from J, with 18 bases in between. Germline-derived CDR1 and CDR2 are LNHNV and YYDKDF (reference sequence).

V gene TRBV4-1 combines with J gene TRBJ2-1, with D unclear. Trimming took 0 bases from V and 6 from J, leaving 15 bases between them. Germline V gene lookup returns CDR1 MGHRA and CDR2 YSYEKL. The CDR3 has 16 residues. CDR3 in amino acids: CASSQDLASRFNEQFF. CDR3 DNA: TGCGCCAGCAGCCAAGATTTGGCCTCTCGCTTCAATGAGCAGTTCTTC.